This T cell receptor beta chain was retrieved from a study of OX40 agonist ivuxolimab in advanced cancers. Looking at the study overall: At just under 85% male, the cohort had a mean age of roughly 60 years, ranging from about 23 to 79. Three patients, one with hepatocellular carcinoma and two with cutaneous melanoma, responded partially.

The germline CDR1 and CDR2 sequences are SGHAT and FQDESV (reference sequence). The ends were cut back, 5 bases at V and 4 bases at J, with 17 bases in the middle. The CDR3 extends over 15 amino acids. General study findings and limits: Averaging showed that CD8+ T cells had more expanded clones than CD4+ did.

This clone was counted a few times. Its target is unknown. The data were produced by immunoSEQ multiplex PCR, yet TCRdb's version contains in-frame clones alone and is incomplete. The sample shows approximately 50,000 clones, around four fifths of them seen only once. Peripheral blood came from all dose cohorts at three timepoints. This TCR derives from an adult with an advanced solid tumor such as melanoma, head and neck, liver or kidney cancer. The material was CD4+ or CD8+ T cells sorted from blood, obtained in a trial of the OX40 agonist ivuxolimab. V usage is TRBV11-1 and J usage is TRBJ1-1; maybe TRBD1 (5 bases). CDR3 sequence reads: CASSRSRVGGTEAFF. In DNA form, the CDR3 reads TGTGCCAGCAGCCGAAGTCGGGTGGGGGGCACTGAAGCTTTCTTT.